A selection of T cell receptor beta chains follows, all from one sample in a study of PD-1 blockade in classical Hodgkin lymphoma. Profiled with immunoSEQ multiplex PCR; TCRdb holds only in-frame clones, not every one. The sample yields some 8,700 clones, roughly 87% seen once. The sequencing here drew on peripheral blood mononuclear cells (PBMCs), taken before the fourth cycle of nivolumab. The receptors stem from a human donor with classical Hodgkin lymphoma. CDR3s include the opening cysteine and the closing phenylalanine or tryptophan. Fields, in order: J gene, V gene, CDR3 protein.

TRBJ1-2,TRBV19,CASSPPGFGYGYTF
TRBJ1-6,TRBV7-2,CASSQTGNSPLHF